Below are 4 T cell receptor beta chains sequenced from a single sample in a study of OX40 agonist ivuxolimab in advanced cancers. Profiling relied on immunoSEQ multiplex PCR, and the TCRdb table lists in-frame clones only, not all of them. This sample has around 19,000 clones, with around 67% found just once. The sample in question was CD4+ or CD8+ T cells sorted from blood, obtained in a trial of the OX40 agonist ivuxolimab. Receptors were obtained from an adult with an advanced solid tumor such as melanoma, head and neck, liver or kidney cancer.

J is TRBJ2-3 and V is TRBV27, with D possibly TRBD2 on 6 matching bases. Germline-derived CDR1 and CDR2 are MNHEY and SMNVEV (reference sequence). The CDR3 is 16 residues long. V gave up 2 bases and J gave up 4 bases, with 16 bases separating them. For the CDR3, the DNA is TGTGCCAGCAGTTTAGGTACAGACCGGAGGGCAGATACGCAGTATTTT. This translates into CASSLGTDRRADTQYF.

This chain connects TRBV15 to TRBJ2-3; no clear D gene. Trimming took 4 bases from V and 5 from J, leaving 22 bases between them. The CDR3 totals 17 residues. Germline CDR1 and CDR2: LNHNV and YYDKDF (reference sequence). CDR3 bases: TGTGCCACCAGCAAAGGCAGGACCTACCTCAGAGGAGATACGCAGTATTTT. Residues: CATSKGRTYLRGDTQYF.

V is TRBV2 and J is TRBJ2-7; 9 bases match TRBD1. The ends lost 7 bases at V and 5 bases at J; junction bases unmatched: 9. Looked up from germline, CDR1 is SNHLY and CDR2 is FYNNEI. The CDR3 has 14 amino acids. Here the CDR3 reads CASILTGGGHEQYF. The CDR3 coding sequence is TGTGCCAGCATCCTGACAGGGGGGGGCCACGAGCAGTACTTC.

This clone was counted a few times. The V gene is TRBV6-5, the J gene TRBJ2-1, with D tentatively TRBD2 (5 bases). Germline V gene lookup returns CDR1 MNHEY and CDR2 SVGAGI. The CDR3 covers 14 residues. Trimming took 2 bases from V and 6 from J, leaving 11 bases between them. The CDR3 region is CASSYTDSANEQFF. In DNA form, the CDR3 reads TGTGCCAGCAGTTACACGGACTCCGCCAATGAGCAGTTCTTC.